One sample yielded the 8 T cell receptor beta chains listed below, sequenced in a study of patients and donors after allogeneic stem cell transplantation (TCRdb year 2020). Libraries were made using RT-PCR. This sample was sequenced with a NextSeq 550. TCRdb reanalyzed the raw reads on its own, using fastp at Q25 for trimming and MiXCR for clone calling, and kept in-frame beta chains. Identical CDR3 proteins give one entry, which carries the most common genes and DNA. This sample lists 100,000 to 120,000 distinct CDR3 sequences; approximately 40% were detected once. Around 25% of the sample is taken by the ten largest. Sample: blood, either unsorted or a sorted T cell fraction (not recorded which). The receptors originated from a human donor who was either an allogeneic HSCT recipient or a stem cell or donor lymphocyte infusion donor (not recorded which). It is not recorded whose cells these are; they may come from a transplant donor.

This clonotype was observed a single time. The chain recombines TRBV6-1 with TRBJ2-1; 8 bases align to TRBD2. This CDR3 is built from 16 residues. V lost 6 bases and J lost 2; bases outside the gene matches: 9. The V gene's germline CDR1 is MNHNS and CDR2 SASEGT. This CDR3 reads CASRLLAELTYNEQFF. CDR3 in DNA: TGTGCCAGCAGGCTACTAGCGGAGCTTACCTACAATGAGCAGTTCTTC.

V usage is TRBV20-1 and J usage is TRBJ1-1, with a tentative D call TRBD1 (5 bases). Per germline, CDR1 DFQATT and CDR2 SNEGSKA (reference sequence). The CDR3 totals 13 residues. Trimming took off 3 bases at V and 1 base at J, with 9 bases between the two ends. The chain's CDR3 is CSARDISNTEAFF. The CDR3 region has the DNA TGCAGTGCTAGGGACATTTCGAACACTGAAGCTTTCTTT.

This clonotype was detected only a few times. This chain uses TRBV20-1 with TRBJ1-1; TRBD1 aligns across 9 bases. The germline V gene encodes CDR1 DFQATT and CDR2 SNEGSKA (reference sequence). With 6 bases clipped from V and 5 bases from J, the junction kept 4 bases outside the gene matches. This CDR3 region has 12 residues. The CDR3 coding sequence is TGCAGTGCACCACAGGGGGCAACTGAAGCTTTCTTT. Amino acid sequence: CSAPQGATEAFF.

The sample holds a few counts of this clonotype. V and J are TRBV29-1 and TRBJ2-1; no firm D call. The germline CDR1 and CDR2 sequences are SQVTM and ANQGSEA. This CDR3 is built from 12 residues. V gave up 3 bases and J gave up 6 bases, with 9 bases separating them. The CDR3 loop is CSVDTGSNEQFF. In nucleotides, the CDR3 is TGCAGCGTTGATACCGGGTCCAATGAGCAGTTCTTC.

This chain connects TRBV4-3 to TRBJ2-5; the D gene is possibly TRBD2 (6 bases). The CDR3 spans 14 residues. Germline-derived CDR1 and CDR2 are LGHNA and YSLEER. V lost 0 bases, J lost 5 bases, and 10 bases lay in between. This chain's CDR3 is CASSQDSRGETQYF. CDR3 in DNA: TGCGCCAGCAGCCAAGATAGTCGGGGGGAGACCCAGTACTTC.

The table lists this clonotype with a few counts. The gene calls are TRBV20-1 and TRBJ2-1; D gene ambiguous. This CDR3 spans 13 amino acids. Germline V gene sequence: CDR1 DFQATT, CDR2 SNEGSKA (reference sequence). Trimming took 3 bases from V and 6 from J, leaving 12 bases between them. CDR3 region: CSARVGLGNEQFF. The CDR3 DNA sequence: TGCAGTGCTAGGGTCGGTTTGGGCAATGAGCAGTTCTTC.

The V and J genes are TRBV5-6 and TRBJ1-4; perhaps TRBD1 as D (6 bases). Germline CDR1 is SGHDT and CDR2 is YYEEEE. CDR3 size: 14 residues. Trimming took off 0 bases at V and 5 bases at J, with 8 bases between the two ends. The CDR3 loop is CASSLATGNEKLFF. CDR3 DNA: TGTGCCAGCAGCTTGGCTACAGGGAATGAAAAACTGTTTTTT.

The chain couples TRBV20-1 to TRBJ1-2; a weak D match, TRBD1 (5 bases). V was cut by 6 bases and J by 0 bases, with 11 bases left in between. The CDR3 is 13 amino acids. Germline lookup yields CDR1 DFQATT and CDR2 SNEGSKA (reference sequence). CDR3 coding DNA: TGCAGTGCCGGGACTGTAGCTAACTATGGCTACACCTTC. Residues: CSAGTVANYGYTF.